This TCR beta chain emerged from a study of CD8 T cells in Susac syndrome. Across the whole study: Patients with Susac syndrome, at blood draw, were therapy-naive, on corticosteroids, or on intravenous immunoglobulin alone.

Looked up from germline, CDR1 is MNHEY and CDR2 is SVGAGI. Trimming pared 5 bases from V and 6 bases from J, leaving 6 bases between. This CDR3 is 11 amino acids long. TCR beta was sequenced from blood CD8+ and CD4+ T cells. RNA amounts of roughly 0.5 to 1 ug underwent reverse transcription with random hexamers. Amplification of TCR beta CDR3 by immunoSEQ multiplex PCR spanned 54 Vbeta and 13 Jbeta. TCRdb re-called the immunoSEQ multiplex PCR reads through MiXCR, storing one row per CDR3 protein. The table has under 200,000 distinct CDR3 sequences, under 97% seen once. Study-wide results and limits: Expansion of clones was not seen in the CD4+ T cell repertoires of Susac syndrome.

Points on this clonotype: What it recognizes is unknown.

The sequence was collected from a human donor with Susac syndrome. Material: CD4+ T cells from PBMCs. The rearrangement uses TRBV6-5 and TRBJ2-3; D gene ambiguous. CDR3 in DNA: TGTGCCAGCAGTCGCTGGGATACGCAGTATTTT. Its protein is CASSRWDTQYF.